The TCR beta chain described here comes from a study of blood T cells in healthy people across ages. Study results and caveats: Diversity of TCR beta correlated strongly with naive T cell percentage. When set beside aged donors, long-lived donors presented more naive CD4+ cells and higher diversity. In older individuals, TCR beta diversity per million T cells was lower, falling roughly linearly with age.

Regarding this clonotype: Its antigen remains unidentified.

Sample-barcoded 5' priming and a J-beta primer mix drove a second PCR of about 6 to 12 cycles. TCRdb analysed the 5' RACE reads with MiXCR anew, one entry per CDR3 protein. The sample has some 1.1 million distinct CDR3 sequences; approximately 38% are singletons. V shed 10 bases and J 3 bases; nucleotides not matched to a gene: 11. The V gene's germline CDR1 is MDHEN and CDR2 SYDVKM. The CDR3 has 15 residues. The chain couples TRBV28 to TRBJ1-5, with TRBD1 matching 8 bases. The source of this sequence is a man aged 18-30 years in good health. Sequencing used blood. The CDR3 protein is CATQGAGGINQPQHF. CDR3 DNA sequence: TGTGCCACCCAAGGAGCAGGGGGCATCAATCAGCCCCAGCATTTT. Based on the CDR3 plus reference TRBV28 and TRBJ1-5, the full variable domain is DVKVTQSSRYLVKRTGEKVFLECVQDMDHENMFWYRQDPGLGLRLIYFSYDVKMKEKGDIPEGYSVSREKKERFSLILESASTNQTSMYLCATQGAGGINQPQHFGDGTRLSIL.